Below, one T cell receptor (beta chain) is given with its context. The data stem from a study of T cell responses to AZD1222 COVID-19 vaccine. The CDR3 is made up of 13 amino acids. V was trimmed by 3 bases and J by 5 bases, leaving 10 bases between them. CDR1 and CDR2 from the germline V gene are LGHDT and YNNKEL (reference sequence). The data were produced by immunoSEQ multiplex PCR, yet TCRdb's version contains in-frame clones alone and is incomplete. This sample carries approximately 180,000 clones, 85% to 90% of them seen once, and the ten largest clones take roughly 6%. This sequence joins TRBV3-1 (or the pseudogene TRBV3-2) and TRBJ1-1; possibly TRBD1 for D (5 bases). The sample was peripheral blood, taken on day 0 of AZD1222 vaccination. This TCR came from an adult in good health. The DNA for the CDR3 is TGTGCCAGCAGCCAGGGGCTGAGGACTGAAGCTTTCTTT. The encoded protein is CASSQGLRTEAFF.